This T cell receptor (beta chain) was sequenced for a study of PD-1 and CTLA-4 blockade in melanoma listed by TCRdb under 2021. About the study as a whole: In patients with melanoma, the researchers looked at the effects of CTLA-4 blockade versus PD-1 blockade on the CD8 T cell response that was melanoma-reactive.

Libraries were made using the immunoSEQ multiplex PCR assay. Drawn from immuneACCESS, this table holds only the in-frame rearrangements with V and J called that TCRdb kept. Clones are partly lost; checked studies trace under half to an unresolved V gene and leave the rest unexplained. This sample gives roughly 30,000 clones in total; about 89% of them show up just once. The ten largest account for about 8.1% of the sample. Inclusive of the bounding cysteine and phenylalanine, the CDR3 is 11 residues long. The kept DNA is CDR3 alone, 33 bases in frame from the first base. The germline V gene (reference sequence) specifies DFQATT as CDR1 and SNEGSKA as CDR2. The junction carries 10 bases between V and J, which are trimmed by 6 bases and 5 bases respectively. Turning to this clone: Its binding antigen is unknown. One base away there is no much larger clone; base qualities are not given.

This sequence was found in a human donor with melanoma. This sequence uses TRBV20-1 and TRBJ1-2; there is no confident call for the D gene. The sample here was CD8+ T cells from peripheral blood, taken before anti-PD-1 treatment. The encoded CDR3 is CSATIRYGYTF. The DNA reads TGCAGTGCAACCATTCGGTATGGCTACACCTTC.